The 22 T cell receptor beta chains reported below all come from one sample, sequenced in a study of blood T cell repertoires in COVID-19. Generated by immunoSEQ multiplex PCR, the TCRdb table keeps only in-frame clones and is missing some. The sample holds about 400,000 clones; roughly 90% are singletons and the top ten take 3%. Sequencing input: PBMCs or T cells enriched from blood (not recorded which). The receptors shown here come from a woman under 40 who had recovered from COVID-19.

The chain has TRBV2 and TRBJ2-5; 9 bases align to TRBD2. From germline, CDR1 is SNHLY and CDR2 FYNNEI. The CDR3 length is 15 residues. With V trimmed by 5 bases and J by 3 bases, 7 bases remained unmatched. The CDR3: CASSPAASGEETQYF. CDR3 coding DNA: TGTGCCAGCAGTCCGGCGGCTAGCGGGGAAGAGACCCAGTACTTC. The variable domain in full, with the rest retrieved from reference TRBV2 and TRBJ2-5, is EPEVTQTPSHQVTQMGQEVILRCVPISNHLYFYWYRQILGQKVEFLVSFYNNEISEKSEIFDDQFSVERPDGSNFTLKIRSTKLEDSAMYFCASSPAASGEETQYFGPGTRLLVL.

The chain employs TRBV2 and TRBJ2-7, with unresolved D. Germline CDR1 SNHLY, CDR2 FYNNEI. V was trimmed by 7 bases and J by 2 bases, leaving 12 bases between them. The CDR3 has 13 amino acids. The CDR3 nucleotides read TGTGCCAGCAATGGCAGGCCCCCCTACGAGCAGTACTTC. This sequence encodes CASNGRPPYEQYF.

This chain uses TRBV27 with TRBJ1-1; maybe TRBD1 (6 bases). With 2 bases removed from V and 5 bases from J, the gap between germline ends came to 12 bases. The CDR3 spans 14 residues. Germline V gene sequence: CDR1 MNHEY, CDR2 SMNVEV (reference sequence). The CDR3 nucleotides read TGTGCCAGCAGTTTAACTAGGGGGATGACTGAAGCTTTCTTT. Translating it yields CASSLTRGMTEAFF.

This chain's CDR3 is CASSLRRNTEAFF. CDR3 nucleotides: TGTGCCAGCAGCTTAAGGAGGAACACTGAAGCTTTCTTT. The chain combines TRBV11-3 with TRBJ1-1, with no clear D. The germline V and J ends were trimmed by 2 bases and 1 base, with 5 bases remaining between them. CDR3 length: 13 residues. CDR1 is SGHNT and CDR2 is YENEEA in the germline V gene.

This rearrangement joins TRBV9 to TRBJ2-5, with 10 nucleotides matching TRBD2. The CDR3 covers 15 residues. The V gene end was trimmed by 4 bases and the J gene end by 3 bases; junction bases not matched to a gene: 6. The germline CDR1 and CDR2 sequences are SGDLS and YYNGEE. The chain's CDR3 is CASSPRTSGEETQYF. The CDR3 DNA reads TGTGCCAGCAGCCCTAGGACTAGCGGTGAAGAGACCCAGTACTTC.

This clone showed up just once. The chain is built from TRBV4-2 and TRBJ2-1; TRBD2 aligns across 7 bases. J lost 4 bases, V lost 0 bases, and 6 bases had no gene match. This CDR3 region has 16 residues. Looked up from germline, CDR1 is LGHNA and CDR2 is YNFKEQ. The CDR3 spells CASSQERAGSYNEQFF. The CDR3 DNA reads TGTGCCAGCAGCCAAGAACGAGCGGGGTCTTACAATGAGCAGTTCTTC.

This rearrangement joins TRBV5-5 to TRBJ1-2; perhaps TRBD1 as D (5 bases). CDR1 and CDR2 from the germline V gene are SGHKS and YYEKEE (reference sequence). This CDR3 region has 14 residues. Trimming shortened V by 7 bases and J by 1 base, and 14 bases separated the two germline ends. CDR3 sequence: CASLSGNSNYGYTF. The CDR3 DNA is TGTGCCAGCCTATCAGGGAATAGTAACTATGGCTACACCTTC.

The rearrangement joins TRBV28 to TRBJ1-4, with a weak D call TRBD1 (6 bases). The CDR3 length is 13 residues. The V gene lost 5 bases and the J gene lost 3 bases, with 7 bases spanning the gap. The germline V gene encodes CDR1 MDHEN and CDR2 SYDVKM. This chain's CDR3 is CASSGTPNEKLFF. As DNA, the CDR3 is TGTGCCAGCAGTGGGACACCTAATGAAAAACTGTTTTTT.

The CDR3 bases are TGTGCCAGCAGCGTAGATGCAGGGATTGGTTCACCCCTCCACTTT. Amino acids: CASSVDAGIGSPLHF. The gene calls are TRBV9 and TRBJ1-6; D might be TRBD1 (5 bases). This CDR3 has 15 amino acids. Trimming shortened V by 0 bases and J by 9 bases, and 13 bases separated the two germline ends. Germline CDR1 reads SGDLS; CDR2 reads YYNGEE.

The rearrangement joins TRBV14 to TRBJ1-1; D ambiguous. Germline V gives CDR1 SGHDN, CDR2 FVKESK. The CDR3 has 14 amino acids. The V end was cut by 0 bases, the J end by 6 bases, with 11 bases between. CDR3 coding DNA: TGTGCCAGCAGCCAAGATTGGGGAGCCGCTGAAGCTTTCTTT. Protein: CASSQDWGAAEAFF.

The gene calls are TRBV11-2 and TRBJ2-7; the match to TRBD2 covers 13 bases. The CDR3 has 19 amino acids. V was clipped by 0 bases and J by 4 bases; unmatched bases: 12. CDR1 and CDR2 (germline): SGHAT, FQNNGV. DNA for the CDR3: TGTGCCAGCAGCTTAGAACTAGCGGGAGGGAGGACCGTGGTTTACGAGCAGTACTTC. It translates to CASSLELAGGRTVVYEQYF.

The rearrangement links TRBV7-3 to TRBJ2-3; 11 bases line up with TRBD2. In germline, CDR1 is SGHTA, CDR2 FQGTGA. Unmatched junction bases numbered 7, after V lost 1 base and J lost 7 bases. This CDR3 region has 16 residues. Here the CDR3 reads CASSLNSLAGGNTQYF. Here the CDR3 DNA reads TGTGCCAGCAGCTTAAATAGTCTAGCGGGGGGTAATACGCAGTATTTT.

This clone was observed a handful of times. The chain recombines TRBV11-2 with TRBJ1-6; TRBD1 is a possible D gene (6 bases). The CDR3 length is 15 residues. V gave up 6 bases and J gave up 8 bases, with 17 bases separating them. Germline V gene lookup returns CDR1 SGHAT and CDR2 FQNNGV. The CDR3 DNA sequence: TGTGCCAGCAGGCGGATACAGGGAAAGGATTCACCCCTCCACTTT. Its protein product is CASRRIQGKDSPLHF.

V gene TRBV6-5 combines with J gene TRBJ1-2; 9 nucleotides line up with TRBD1. The germline gives CDR1 MNHEY, CDR2 SVGAGI. CDR3 length: 15 residues. The V and J ends lost 9 bases and 4 bases, in that order; junction bases with no gene match: 12. The DNA for the CDR3 is TGTGCCAGTAATCGCGCGACAGGGGGAGGCTATGGCTACACCTTC. Protein: CASNRATGGGYGYTF.

The rearrangement uses TRBV13 and TRBJ1-2; 9 nucleotides line up with TRBD1. The length of the CDR3 is 14 residues. The V gene end was trimmed by 5 bases and the J gene end by 5 bases; junction bases not matched to a gene: 6. The germline V gene has CDR1 PRHDT and CDR2 FYEKMQ (reference sequence). For the CDR3, the DNA is TGTGCCAGCAGCACCATGACAGGGGGGTATGGCTACACCTTC. Its protein is CASSTMTGGYGYTF.

This rearrangement joins TRBV7-9 to TRBJ1-5; possibly TRBD1 for D (5 bases). The CDR3 has 15 residues. CDR1 SEHNR and CDR2 FQNEAQ come from the germline V gene (reference sequence). V lost 1 base and J lost 3, with 10 bases in between. CDR3 amino acids: CASSLGGGYNQPQHF. CDR3 DNA: TGTGCCAGCAGCTTAGGCGGGGGGTACAATCAGCCCCAGCATTTT.

The chain employs TRBV29-1 and TRBJ1-2; TRBD1 is a possible D gene (5 bases). The CDR3 runs to 13 residues. The germline gives CDR1 SQVTM, CDR2 ANQGSEA. V was cut by 1 base and J by 2 bases, with 8 bases left in between. This CDR3 reads CSVEGGRNYGYTF. In DNA form, the CDR3 reads TGCAGCGTTGAAGGGGGGAGGAACTATGGCTACACCTTC.

The rearrangement links TRBV12-3 or TRBV12-4 to TRBJ1-5; D possibly corresponds to TRBD1 (6 bases). V was shortened by 4 bases and J by 4 bases, with 8 bases between the two germline ends. The CDR3 is 13 amino acids. The CDR3 DNA sequence: TGTGCCAGCAGTTGGACAGAGAATCAGCCCCAGCATTTT. This codes for CASSWTENQPQHF.

In its sample, this clone was seen once. V and J are TRBV11-2 and TRBJ2-7; TRBD2 aligns across 12 bases. Germline V gives CDR1 SGHAT, CDR2 FQNNGV. The CDR3 length is 15 residues. Unmatched junction bases numbered 3, after V lost 3 bases and J lost 3 bases. The CDR3 is CASSLGTSGYYEQYF. CDR3 bases: TGTGCCAGCAGCTTGGGGACTAGCGGGTACTACGAGCAGTACTTC.

This clone was observed a single time. The chain links TRBV7-3 to TRBJ2-3; 9 bases align to TRBD2. The CDR3 is made up of 16 amino acids. Trimming at V came to 5 bases and at J to 4 bases, leaving 10 bases not matched to a gene. Germline V CDR1 and CDR2: SGHTA, FQGTGA. CDR3 loop: CASSPRLAGGPDTQYF. CDR3 coding DNA: TGTGCCAGCAGCCCCCGTTTGGCGGGGGGGCCAGATACGCAGTATTTT.

This clone was observed once. This chain connects TRBV19 to TRBJ1-2; D may be TRBD1 (5 bases). This CDR3 is built from 14 residues. Germline CDR1 reads LNHDA; CDR2 reads SQIVND (reference sequence). Between the trimmed V and J ends, which lost 4 bases and 4 bases, there was a span of 13 bases. The CDR3 region has the DNA TGTGCCAGTAGTAGGCGTGAAAGGGGCTATGGCTACACCTTC. Amino acids: CASSRRERGYGYTF. Complete variable domain (other parts from reference TRBV19 and TRBJ1-2): DGGITQSPKYLFRKEGQNVTLSCEQNLNHDAMYWYRQDPGQGLRLIYYSQIVNDFQKGDIAEGYSVSREKKESFPLTVTSAQKNPTAFYLCASSRRERGYGYTFGSGTRLTVV.

The chain couples TRBV28 to TRBJ1-2; D gene uncertain. The CDR3 is 15 residues long. V lost 8 bases and J lost 8, with 24 bases in between. The V gene's germline CDR1 is MDHEN and CDR2 SYDVKM. The chain's CDR3 is CASGSPSNPSRGYTF. CDR3 in DNA: TGTGCCAGCGGTAGCCCCTCGAACCCCTCGCGGGGCTACACCTTC.